The clone carrying this T cell receptor beta chain was detected many times. The antigen is not known. Investigators prepared the TCR beta libraries by applying iRepertoire HTBI primers and Arm-PCR of CDR3 regions. TCRdb passed the multiplex PCR reads through MiXCR, listing each CDR3 protein once. The table lists a few hundred thousand distinct CDR3 sequences, roughly a quarter of them singletons. This CDR3 comprises 16 residues. Germline V gene data show CDR1 as SGHTA and CDR2 as FQGNSA. After removal of 2 bases from V and 3 bases from J, the junction contained 3 bases not matched to a gene. This record comes from a study of regulatory T cells in long-lasting Graves disease. On the study more broadly: Disease was considered persistent Graves' disease after over 5 years of antithyroid drugs (with positive TSH receptor antibodies). Regarding the study as a whole: Favored usage of TRBV28, TRBJ1-2 and TRBJ2-5 was recorded in persistent disease.

Documented time point: persistent/refractory GD, antithyroid drugs over 5 years with positive TRAb. Preparation of the TCR library used RNA extracted from PBMCs. Patients all came to the study from an endocrinology department in Xi'an, China. Into tubes containing EDTA, approximately 9 milliliters of peripheral blood were drawn. This clonotype originated in a female donor with Graves disease. The V call is TRBV7-2, the J call TRBJ1-6, with 8 bases identical to TRBD1. This specimen was peripheral blood mononuclear cells (PBMCs), taken when the disease was refractory, from a patient treated with antithyroid drugs. The chain's CDR3 is CASSLPGGGYNSPLHF. DNA of the CDR3: TGTGCCAGCAGCTTACCAGGGGGCGGCTATAATTCACCCCTCCACTTT.